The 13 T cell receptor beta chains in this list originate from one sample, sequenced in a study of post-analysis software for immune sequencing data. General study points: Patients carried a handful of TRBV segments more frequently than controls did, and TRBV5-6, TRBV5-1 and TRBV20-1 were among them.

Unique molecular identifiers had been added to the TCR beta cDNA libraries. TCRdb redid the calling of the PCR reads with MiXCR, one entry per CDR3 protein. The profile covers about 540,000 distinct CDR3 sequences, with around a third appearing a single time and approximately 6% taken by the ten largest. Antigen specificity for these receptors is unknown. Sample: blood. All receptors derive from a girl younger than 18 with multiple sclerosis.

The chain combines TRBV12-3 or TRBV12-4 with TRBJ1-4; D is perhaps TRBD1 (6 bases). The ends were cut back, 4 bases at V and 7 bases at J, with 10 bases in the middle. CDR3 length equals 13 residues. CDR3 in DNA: TGTGCCAGCAGTTGGCCAGGGGTTGAAAAACTGTTTTTT. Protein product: CASSWPGVEKLFF.

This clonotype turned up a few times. The CDR3 region is CASSRQGLDTEAFF. The DNA of the CDR3 is TGTGCCAGCAGCCGACAGGGGTTGGACACTGAAGCTTTCTTT. The chain recombines TRBV7-3 with TRBJ1-1; TRBD1 matches at 8 bases. The CDR3 has 14 residues. CDR1 is SGHTA and CDR2 is FQGTGA in the germline V gene. With V trimmed by 5 bases and J by 3 bases, 5 bases remained unmatched.

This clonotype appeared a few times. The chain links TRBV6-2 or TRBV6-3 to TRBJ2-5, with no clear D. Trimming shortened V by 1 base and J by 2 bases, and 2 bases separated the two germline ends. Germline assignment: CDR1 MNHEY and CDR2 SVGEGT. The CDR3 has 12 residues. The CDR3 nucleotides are TGTGCCAGCAGTTACTTACAAGAGACCCAGTACTTC. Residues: CASSYLQETQYF.

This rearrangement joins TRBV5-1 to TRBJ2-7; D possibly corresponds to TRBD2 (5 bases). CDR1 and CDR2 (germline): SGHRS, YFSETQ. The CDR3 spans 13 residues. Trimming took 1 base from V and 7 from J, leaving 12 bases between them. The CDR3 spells CASSLSPSWEQYF. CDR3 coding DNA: TGCGCCAGCAGCTTGTCACCTAGCTGGGAGCAGTACTTC.

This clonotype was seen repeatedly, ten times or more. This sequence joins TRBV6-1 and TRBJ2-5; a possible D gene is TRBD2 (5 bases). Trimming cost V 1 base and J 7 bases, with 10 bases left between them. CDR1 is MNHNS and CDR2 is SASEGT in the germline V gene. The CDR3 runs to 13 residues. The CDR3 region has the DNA TGTGCCAGCAGTGAAGAGCGGCGATGGACCCAGTACTTC. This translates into CASSEERRWTQYF.

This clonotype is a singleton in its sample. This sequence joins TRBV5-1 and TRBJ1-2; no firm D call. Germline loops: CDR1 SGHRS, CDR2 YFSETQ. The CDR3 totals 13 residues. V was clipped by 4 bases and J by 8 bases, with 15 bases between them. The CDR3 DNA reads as TGCGCCAGCAGCCGGGATAGTTCCCAAGGCTACACCTTC. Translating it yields CASSRDSSQGYTF.

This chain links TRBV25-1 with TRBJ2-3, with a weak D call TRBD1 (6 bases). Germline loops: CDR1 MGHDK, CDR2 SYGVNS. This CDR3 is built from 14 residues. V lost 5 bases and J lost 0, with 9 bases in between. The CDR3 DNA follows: TGTGCCAGCAGTTGGACAGCTAGCACAGATACGCAGTATTTT. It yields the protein CASSWTASTDTQYF.

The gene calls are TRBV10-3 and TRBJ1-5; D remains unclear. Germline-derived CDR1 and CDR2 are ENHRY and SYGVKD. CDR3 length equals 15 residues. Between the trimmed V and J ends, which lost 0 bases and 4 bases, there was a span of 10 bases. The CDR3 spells CAISESRSTNQPQHF. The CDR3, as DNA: TGTGCCATCAGTGAGTCCAGGTCTACGAATCAGCCCCAGCATTTT.

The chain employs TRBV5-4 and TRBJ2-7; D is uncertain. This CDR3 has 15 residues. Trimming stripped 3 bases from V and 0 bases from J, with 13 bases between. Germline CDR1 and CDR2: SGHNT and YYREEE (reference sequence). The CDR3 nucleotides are TGTGCCAGCAGCTCCCCCGACGGGTACTCCTACGAGCAGTACTTC. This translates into CASSSPDGYSYEQYF. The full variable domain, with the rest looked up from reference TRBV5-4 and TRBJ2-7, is ETGVTQSPTHLIKTRGQQVTLRCSSQSGHNTVSWYQQALGQGPQFIFQYYREEENGRGNFPPRFSGLQFPNYSSELNVNALELDDSALYLCASSSPDGYSYEQYFGPGTRLTVT.

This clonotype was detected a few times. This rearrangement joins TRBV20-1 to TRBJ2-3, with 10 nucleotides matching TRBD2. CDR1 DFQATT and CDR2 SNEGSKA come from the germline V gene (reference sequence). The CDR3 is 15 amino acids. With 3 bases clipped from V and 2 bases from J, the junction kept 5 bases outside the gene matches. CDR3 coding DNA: TGCAGTGCTAGGCCGACTAGCGGGTTCACAGATACGCAGTATTTT. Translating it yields CSARPTSGFTDTQYF.

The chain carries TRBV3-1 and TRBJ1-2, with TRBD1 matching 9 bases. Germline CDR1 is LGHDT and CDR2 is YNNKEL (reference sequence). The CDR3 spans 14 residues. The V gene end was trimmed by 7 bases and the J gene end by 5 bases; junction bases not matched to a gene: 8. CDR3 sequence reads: CASNRGQGLYGYTF. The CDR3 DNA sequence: TGTGCCAGCAACCGGGGACAGGGTCTGTATGGCTACACCTTC.

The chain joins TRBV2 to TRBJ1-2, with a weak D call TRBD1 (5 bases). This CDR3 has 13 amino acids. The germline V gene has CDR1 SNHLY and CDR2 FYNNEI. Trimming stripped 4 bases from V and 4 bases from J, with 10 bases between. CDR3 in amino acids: CASSADSLYGYTF. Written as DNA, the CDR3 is TGTGCCAGCAGTGCCGACAGCCTCTATGGCTACACCTTC.

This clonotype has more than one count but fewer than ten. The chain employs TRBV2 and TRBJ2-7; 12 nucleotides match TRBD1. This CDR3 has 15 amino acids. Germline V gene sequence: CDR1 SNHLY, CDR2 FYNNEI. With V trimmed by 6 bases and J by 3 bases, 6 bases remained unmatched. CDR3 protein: CASRGDRGHHYEQYF. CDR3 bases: TGTGCCAGCAGGGGGGACAGGGGGCACCACTACGAGCAGTACTTC. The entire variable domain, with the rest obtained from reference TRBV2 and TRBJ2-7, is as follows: EPEVTQTPSHQVTQMGQEVILRCVPISNHLYFYWYRQILGQKVEFLVSFYNNEISEKSEIFDDQFSVERPDGSNFTLKIRSTKLEDSAMYFCASRGDRGHHYEQYFGPGTRLTVT.